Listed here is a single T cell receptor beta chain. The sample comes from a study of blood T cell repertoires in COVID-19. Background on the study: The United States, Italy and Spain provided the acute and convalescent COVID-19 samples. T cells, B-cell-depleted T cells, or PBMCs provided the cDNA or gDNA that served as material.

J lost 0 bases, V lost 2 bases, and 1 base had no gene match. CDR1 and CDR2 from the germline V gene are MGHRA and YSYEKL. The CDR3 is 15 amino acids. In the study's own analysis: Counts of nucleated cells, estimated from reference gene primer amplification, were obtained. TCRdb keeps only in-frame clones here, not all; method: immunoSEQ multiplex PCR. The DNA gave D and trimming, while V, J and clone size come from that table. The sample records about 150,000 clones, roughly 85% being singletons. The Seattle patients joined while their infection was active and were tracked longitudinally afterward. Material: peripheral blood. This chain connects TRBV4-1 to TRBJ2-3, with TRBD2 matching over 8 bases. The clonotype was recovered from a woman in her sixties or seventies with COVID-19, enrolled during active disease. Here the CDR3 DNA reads TGCGCCAGCAGCCAACGGGAGGGGAGCACAGATACGCAGTATTTT. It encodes CASSQREGSTDTQYF.